A single TCR beta chain is shown here with its context. Antigen: not known. This CDR3 comprises 15 residues. The germline V gene encodes CDR1 SGHTA and CDR2 FQGNSA. V gave up 2 bases and J gave up 3 bases; unmatched junction bases: 6. The PCR employed 60 Vbeta primers together with 13 Jbeta primers. The protocol was immunoSEQ multiplex PCR, while the TCRdb copy is restricted to in-frame clones and leaves out a portion. The table has 85,000 to 90,000 clones, around 76% seen once. This sample was taken from a study of cytomegalovirus exposure and HLA in healthy donors. About the research overall: Of all 400 or so donors who were genotyped, 70% to 85% belonged to the Caucasian-associated ancestry cluster. Study findings and constraints: Most of the CMV-associated TCR beta chains (in a later analysis) appeared to be HLA-restricted. The analysis excluded some indistinguishable V segments, including TRBV6-2 and TRBV6-3. Later analysis suggested links between common viral pathogens and several top significant clusters.

The rearrangement uses TRBV7-2 and TRBJ1-1; 7 nucleotides match TRBD1. The sequence was collected from a young man in good health and CMV-seropositive. The source material was PBMCs. The CDR3: CASSLWDSEDTEAFF. In DNA, the CDR3 is TGTGCCAGCAGCTTATGGGACAGTGAGGACACTGAAGCTTTCTTT.